The 21 T cell receptor beta chains below were found in one sample sequenced in a study of CD8 T cells in ankylosing spondylitis. TCRdb passed the 5' RACE reads through MiXCR, listing each CDR3 protein once. The table shows some 30,000 distinct CDR3 sequences, with 6.5% to 9% occurring only once. The sample taken for sequencing was blood, either unsorted or a sorted T cell fraction (not recorded which). These receptors all stem from a male donor with ankylosing spondylitis or in good health (not recorded which).

This clonotype was detected a few times. A much larger clone is a single base away; this may be a read error. The chain uses TRBV4-2 and TRBJ2-5, with 7 bases identical to TRBD1. This CDR3 has 14 amino acids. With 4 bases clipped from V and 3 bases from J, the junction kept 5 bases outside the gene matches. Germline V gene sequence: CDR1 LGHNA, CDR2 YNFKEQ. CDR3 protein: CASSPGTVKETQYF. CDR3 in DNA: TGTGCCAGCAGCCCTGGGACAGTCAAAGAGACCCAGTACTTC.

The V call is TRBV7-1, the J call TRBJ2-1; D possibly corresponds to TRBD1 (6 bases). TRBV7-1 is noted as an ORF with a role that remains uncertain. This CDR3 region has 14 residues. V lost 3 bases, J lost 6 bases, and 12 bases lay in between. CDR3 loop: CASSSGTPGNEQFF. CDR3 nucleotides: TGTGCCAGCAGCTCCGGGACACCGGGCAATGAGCAGTTCTTC.

Many counts were recorded for this clonotype. V is TRBV5-1 and J is TRBJ2-5, with 11 bases aligning to TRBD2. The CDR3 sequence is 18 residues long. Germline V lookup: CDR1 SGHRS, CDR2 YFSETQ. The V and J ends lost 3 bases and 5 bases, in that order; junction bases with no gene match: 15. The CDR3 DNA is TGCGCCAGCAGCTCGGGGACTAGCGGACAAGCTGCCAGGGAGACCCAGTACTTC. Translation: CASSSGTSGQAARETQYF.

The chain employs TRBV3-1 and TRBJ1-4; D is uncertain. The germline V gene encodes CDR1 LGHDT and CDR2 YNNKEL (reference sequence). The CDR3 extends over 16 amino acids. V lost 1 base and J 8 bases, leaving 17 bases between the germline ends. In DNA form, the CDR3 reads TGTGCCAGCAGCCAAGGGACCTACCCCGGACGGGAAAAACTGTTTTTT. This gives the protein CASSQGTYPGREKLFF.

This rearrangement joins TRBV7-9 to TRBJ2-1, with TRBD2 matching over 13 bases. Per the germline V gene, CDR1 is SEHNR and CDR2 is FQNEAQ (reference sequence). Unmatched junction bases numbered 4, after V lost 7 bases and J lost 7 bases. The CDR3 contains 14 residues. In nucleotides, the CDR3 is TGTGCCAGCACCCGGACTAGCGGGAGTAATGAGCAGTTCTTC. Its translation: CASTRTSGSNEQFF.

At least ten counts were recorded for this clonotype. This chain joins TRBV7-6 and TRBJ2-5, with a tentative D call TRBD2 (5 bases). Trimming removed 3 bases at V and 4 bases at J, with 12 bases between. Germline lookup yields CDR1 SGHVS and CDR2 FNYEAQ. This CDR3 spans 14 amino acids. CDR3 region: CASSFGVDVETQYF. Here the CDR3 DNA reads TGTGCCAGCAGCTTCGGGGTCGATGTAGAGACCCAGTACTTC.

CDR3 sequence (DNA): TGTGCCAGCAGCTCTAGGGGCGGTAGCTCCTACAATGAGCAGTTCTTC. This sequence encodes CASSSRGGSSYNEQFF. The rearrangement joins TRBV7-2 to TRBJ2-1, with D perhaps TRBD1 (5 bases). In germline, CDR1 is SGHTA, CDR2 FQGNSA. V was cut by 4 bases and J by 0 bases, with 13 bases left in between. The CDR3 contains 16 residues. Supplemented by reference TRBV7-2 and TRBJ2-1, the full variable domain reads GAGVSQSPSNKVTEKGKDVELRCDPISGHTALYWYRQSLGQGLEFLIYFQGNSAPDKSGLPSDRFSAERTGGSVSTLTIQRTQQEDSAVYLCASSSRGGSSYNEQFFGPGTRLTVL.

This clonotype was seen many times. The J gene is TRBJ2-7, the V gene TRBV2; no firm D call. CDR3 length: 13 amino acids. The V gene's germline CDR1 is SNHLY and CDR2 FYNNEI. Trimming took 0 bases from V and 8 from J, leaving 11 bases between them. CDR3 amino acids: CASSEAREVKQYF. The DNA of the CDR3 is TGTGCCAGCAGTGAAGCAAGGGAAGTCAAGCAGTACTTC.

At least ten counts were recorded for this clonotype. The gene calls are TRBV5-1 and TRBJ2-3; D gene uncertain. Trimming pared 0 bases from V and 2 bases from J, leaving 4 bases between. Germline V gives CDR1 SGHRS, CDR2 YFSETQ. CDR3 size: 13 residues. CDR3 DNA sequence: TGCGCCAGCAGCTTGGTACTCACAGATACGCAGTATTTT. Encoded protein: CASSLVLTDTQYF.

This clonotype appeared many times. The chain couples TRBV7-3 to TRBJ2-1, with TRBD1 matching over 10 bases. Germline values: CDR1 SGHTA, CDR2 FQGTGA. Trimming removed 7 bases from V and 5 bases from J; junction bases left unmatched: 5. CDR3 size: 14 residues. The CDR3 DNA follows: TGTGCCAGCACCAGAGGACAGGGGGACAATGAGCAGTTCTTC. Residues: CASTRGQGDNEQFF.

This clonotype showed up many times. V and J are TRBV15 and TRBJ1-4; D is ambiguous. V shed 1 base and J shed 3 bases, with 9 bases lying between them. CDR1 is LNHNV and CDR2 is YYDKDF in the germline V gene (reference sequence). The CDR3 is made up of 15 amino acids. Written as DNA, the CDR3 is TGTGCCACCAGCAGAGGCAAGGTTTCTAATGAAAAACTGTTTTTT. Translating it yields CATSRGKVSNEKLFF.

This clonotype was observed at least ten times. This sequence joins TRBV5-5 and TRBJ2-1; D remains ambiguous. Trimming shortened V by 2 bases and J by 9 bases, and 12 bases separated the two germline ends. This CDR3 is built from 13 residues. Germline V lookup: CDR1 SGHKS, CDR2 YYEKEE (reference sequence). The CDR3 DNA is TGTGCCAGCAGCTTCGGTCTGCGGCTTGAGCAGTTCTTC. Translated: CASSFGLRLEQFF.

This clonotype was observed many times. The V gene is TRBV7-8, the J gene TRBJ2-2; D possibly corresponds to TRBD1 (6 bases). Germline V gene sequence: CDR1 SGHVS, CDR2 FQNEAQ. The CDR3 loop spans 18 amino acids. V was pared by 5 bases and J by 7 bases, with 26 bases between. The CDR3 DNA follows: TGTGCCAGCAGCCCAAAACCCAGGGGATTAAGGAATGGCGGGGAGCTGTTTTTT. Its protein product is CASSPKPRGLRNGGELFF. Supplemented by reference TRBV7-8 and TRBJ2-2, the full variable domain reads GAGVSQSPRYKVAKRGQDVALRCDPISGHVSLFWYQQALGQGPEFLTYFQNEAQLDKSGLPSDRFFAERPEGSVSTLKIQRTQQEDSAVYLCASSPKPRGLRNGGELFFGEGSRLTVL.

This clonotype was counted many times. The chain couples TRBV29-1 to TRBJ2-3, with D maybe TRBD2 (6 bases). Germline V gene sequence: CDR1 SQVTM, CDR2 ANQGSEA. The CDR3 runs to 13 residues. V was trimmed by 5 bases and J by 0 bases, leaving 9 bases between them. The CDR3 coding sequence is TGCAGCGTTTCCGGGACTAGCACAGATACGCAGTATTTT. This encodes CSVSGTSTDTQYF.

The table lists this clonotype with many counts. This chain connects TRBV12-3 or TRBV12-4 to TRBJ1-3; D uncertain. V was shortened by 3 bases and J by 4 bases, with 7 bases between the two germline ends. The CDR3 loop spans 13 amino acids. In DNA form, the CDR3 reads TGTGCCAGCAGTTTTAACCGAGGAAACACCATATATTTT. Protein sequence: CASSFNRGNTIYF.

This clonotype was observed many times. The chain joins TRBV28 to TRBJ2-5; 9 nucleotides align to TRBD2. CDR1 is MDHEN, CDR2 SYDVKM, per germline. The junction had 6 bases not matched to a gene; V was cut back by 2 bases and J by 5 bases. The CDR3 length is 15 residues. CDR3 coding DNA: TGTGCCAGCAGTTTAATTAGCGGGAGTCGTGAGACCCAGTACTTC. This codes for CASSLISGSRETQYF.

This clonotype was detected ten times or more. The V call is TRBV11-2, the J call TRBJ2-2; no clear D. Germline CDR1 and CDR2: SGHAT and FQNNGV. This CDR3 comprises 15 residues. V was trimmed by 7 bases and J by 1 base, leaving 13 bases between them. CDR3 sequence (DNA): TGTGCCAGCACCAAAGCTCACTGGAACACCGGGGAGCTGTTTTTT. The encoded protein is CASTKAHWNTGELFF.

This clonotype turned up a few times. The V and J genes are TRBV7-2 and TRBJ2-3; weak D call: TRBD2 (5 bases). Trimming took 0 bases from V and 6 from J, leaving 13 bases between them. Per the germline V gene, CDR1 is SGHTA and CDR2 is FQGNSA. CDR3 length: 15 residues. CDR3 DNA: TGTGCCAGCAGCTTAGCTCTGATGACGGGGGATACGCAGTATTTT. Translating gives CASSLALMTGDTQYF. Full variable domain (missing parts from reference TRBV7-2 and TRBJ2-3): GAGVSQSPSNKVTEKGKDVELRCDPISGHTALYWYRQSLGQGLEFLIYFQGNSAPDKSGLPSDRFSAERTGGSVSTLTIQRTQQEDSAVYLCASSLALMTGDTQYFGPGTRLTVL.

The table lists this clonotype with many counts. The chain uses TRBV18 and TRBJ2-5; D call uncertain. The CDR3 extends over 16 amino acids. CDR1 is KGHSH, CDR2 LQKENI, per germline. Trimming left V 1 base short and J 1 base short, with 13 bases between. CDR3 DNA sequence: TGTGCCAGCTCACCACGAAAGGGTGTGAGCCAAGAGACCCAGTACTTC. Its protein is CASSPRKGVSQETQYF.

This clonotype was counted a few times. V gene TRBV28 combines with J gene TRBJ2-2, with TRBD2 matching 8 bases. Germline CDR1 is MDHEN and CDR2 is SYDVKM. The CDR3 loop spans 15 amino acids. V gave up 4 bases and J gave up 9 bases; unmatched junction bases: 10. CDR3 residues: CASSSPSGSGRELFF. CDR3 nucleotide sequence: TGTGCCAGCAGTTCCCCAAGCGGGAGCGGCAGGGAGCTGTTTTTT.

This clonotype was recorded many times. The CDR3 DNA reads as TGTGCCAGCAGGGCTAGCGGGAGGTACAATGAGCAGTTCTTC. Protein: CASRASGRYNEQFF. The chain uses TRBV2 and TRBJ2-1; 11 nucleotides align to TRBD2. V lost 6 bases, J lost 4 bases, and 2 bases stayed unmatched. Per germline, CDR1 SNHLY and CDR2 FYNNEI. The CDR3 loop spans 14 amino acids. The full variable domain, with the rest looked up from reference TRBV2 and TRBJ2-1, is EPEVTQTPSHQVTQMGQEVILRCVPISNHLYFYWYRQILGQKVEFLVSFYNNEISEKSEIFDDQFSVERPDGSNFTLKIRSTKLEDSAMYFCASRASGRYNEQFFGPGTRLTVL.